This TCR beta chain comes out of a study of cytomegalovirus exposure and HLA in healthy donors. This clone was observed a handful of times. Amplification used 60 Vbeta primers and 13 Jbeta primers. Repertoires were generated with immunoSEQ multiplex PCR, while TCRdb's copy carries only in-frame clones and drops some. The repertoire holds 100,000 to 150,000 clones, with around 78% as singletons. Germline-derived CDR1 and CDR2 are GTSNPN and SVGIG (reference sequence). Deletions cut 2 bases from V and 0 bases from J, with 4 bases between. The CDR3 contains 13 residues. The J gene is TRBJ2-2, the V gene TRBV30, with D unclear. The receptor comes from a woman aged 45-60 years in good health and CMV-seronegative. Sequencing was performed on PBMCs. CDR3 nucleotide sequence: TGTGCCTGGAGTCCCGCGAACACCGGGGAGCTGTTTTTT. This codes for CAWSPANTGELFF.